These 29 T cell receptor beta chains were all obtained from the same sample, sequenced in a study of identifying expanded T cells in peripheral blood (dated by TCRdb to between 2019 and 2020). Libraries were prepared through the immunoSEQ multiplex PCR assay. TCRdb took this table from immuneACCESS and kept in-frame rearrangements with V and J called. Such tables lack part of the clones; where checked against another copy, unresolved V genes explain under half of the gap, and the rest is unexplained. This sample has more than 90,000 clones in its table, and approximately 88% of those were observed once. The top ten constitute roughly 15% of the sample. The sequencing sample was made of blood. All receptors derive from a person aged 18 to 70 in good health.

The rearrangement links TRBV5-4 to TRBJ1-2; 7 bases map to TRBD1. V was clipped by 1 base and J by 8 bases; unmatched bases: 11. CDR1 SGHNT and CDR2 YYREEE come from the germline V gene (reference sequence). There are 15 residues in the CDR3. CDR3 loop: CASSLLGQIVVGYTF. In nucleotides, the CDR3 is TGTGCCAGCAGCTTGCTGGGACAGATTGTAGTGGGCTACACCTTC.

This chain links TRBV29-1 with TRBJ2-7; 12 bases agree with TRBD2. The V gene end was trimmed by 4 bases and the J gene end by 4 bases; junction bases not matched to a gene: 2. The CDR3 runs to 13 residues. CDR1 is SQVTM, CDR2 ANQGSEA, per germline. The CDR3 bases are TGCAGCGTTGCTAGCGGGGGGGATTACGAGCAGTACTTC. Protein product: CSVASGGDYEQYF.

This chain connects TRBV7-9 to TRBJ2-3, with D maybe TRBD1 (6 bases). CDR3 length: 13 amino acids. Germline lookup yields CDR1 SEHNR and CDR2 FQNEAQ (reference sequence). V shed 11 bases and J shed 2 bases, with 14 bases lying between them. For the CDR3, the DNA is TGTGCCTCGTACAGGGAGTCCACAGATACGCAGTATTTT. This sequence encodes CASYRESTDTQYF.

The rearrangement uses TRBV4-3 and TRBJ2-5, with D tentatively TRBD1 (5 bases). There are 15 residues in the CDR3. The germline V gene encodes CDR1 LGHNA and CDR2 YSLEER. Deletions cut 1 base from V and 5 bases from J, with 14 bases between. CDR3 bases: TGCGCCAGCAGCCAAGTAAAGGGGCTGAGGGAGACCCAGTACTTC. The encoded protein is CASSQVKGLRETQYF.

This sequence joins TRBV4-1 and TRBJ1-4, with D maybe TRBD1 (5 bases). In germline, CDR1 is MGHRA, CDR2 YSYEKL. V was trimmed by 0 bases and J by 8 bases, leaving 16 bases between them. The length of the CDR3 is 16 residues. The CDR3 here is CASSQDLGRAEEKLFF. CDR3 sequence (DNA): TGCGCCAGCAGCCAAGATCTTGGCAGGGCAGAGGAAAAACTGTTTTTT.

This sequence joins TRBV6-5 and TRBJ1-2; D gene uncertain. This CDR3 region has 13 residues. Germline V gene sequence: CDR1 MNHEY, CDR2 SVGAGI. The V end was cut by 2 bases, the J end by 1 base, with 5 bases between. The CDR3 loop reads CASSYSRNYGYTF. CDR3 bases: TGTGCCAGCAGTTACAGTCGTAACTATGGCTACACCTTC.

The chain has TRBV2 and TRBJ2-7; D is possibly TRBD1 or TRBD2 (5 bases each). Per germline, CDR1 SNHLY and CDR2 FYNNEI. Trimming pared 3 bases from V and 0 bases from J, leaving 6 bases between. The CDR3 is made up of 13 amino acids. The CDR3 DNA reads as TGTGCCAGCAGTGAGGGACCCTCCTACGAGCAGTACTTC. As protein: CASSEGPSYEQYF.

This chain links TRBV6-6 with TRBJ1-3, with TRBD1 matching over 7 bases. The CDR3 loop spans 14 amino acids. Germline V gives CDR1 MNHNY, CDR2 SVGAGI (reference sequence). V lost 7 bases to trimming and J lost 6 bases; unmatched junction nucleotides: 9. DNA of the CDR3: TGTGCCAGCACCCAAGGGGGCACGGAAAACACCATATATTTT. Its translation: CASTQGGTENTIYF.

J is TRBJ1-1 and V is TRBV7-9; D not resolved. Per the germline V gene, CDR1 is SEHNR and CDR2 is FQNEAQ (reference sequence). V lost 2 bases and J lost 0, with 13 bases in between. CDR3 length equals 16 residues. For the CDR3, the DNA is TGTGCCAGCAGCTTAACCCTTAGTAGGGTGAACACTGAAGCTTTCTTT. It translates to CASSLTLSRVNTEAFF. Full variable domain (missing parts from reference TRBV7-9 and TRBJ1-1): DTGVSQNPRHKITKRGQNVTFRCDPISEHNRLYWYRQTLGQGPEFLTYFQNEAQLEKSRLLSDRFSAERPKGSFSTLEIQRTEQGDSAMYLCASSLTLSRVNTEAFFGQGTRLTVV.

Only a few counts were recorded for this clone. The CDR3 DNA follows: TGTGCCAGCAGGGCCAGAGAGCAGCCCCAGCATTTT. This sequence encodes CASRAREQPQHF. V is TRBV19 and J is TRBJ1-5, with a possible D match to TRBD1 (5 bases). V was pared by 9 bases and J by 7 bases, with 13 bases between. CDR1 is LNHDA and CDR2 is SQIVND in the germline V gene (reference sequence). The CDR3 is made up of 12 amino acids.

The chain uses TRBV19 and TRBJ1-1, with TRBD1 matching 7 bases. Unmatched junction bases numbered 1, after V lost 6 bases and J lost 0 bases. The germline CDR1 and CDR2 sequences are LNHDA and SQIVND (reference sequence). The CDR3 length is 13 residues. The CDR3 DNA is TGTGCCAGTAGAGACAGGGTGAACACTGAAGCTTTCTTT. Encoded protein: CASRDRVNTEAFF.

This chain links TRBV7-9 with TRBJ1-2; 9 bases agree with TRBD1. The germline V gene has CDR1 SEHNR and CDR2 FQNEAQ (reference sequence). The CDR3 contains 16 residues. Trimming cost V 3 bases and J 7 bases; bases outside gene matches: 12. CDR3 loop: CASSLGAGQGKAGYTF. The DNA of the CDR3 is TGTGCCAGCAGCTTGGGGGCCGGACAGGGGAAGGCTGGCTACACCTTC.

The table lists this clone with a few counts. The gene calls are TRBV7-8 and TRBJ1-6, with unresolved D. V was clipped by 3 bases and J by 7 bases, with 7 bases between them. Germline V gene sequence: CDR1 SGHVS, CDR2 FQNEAQ. The CDR3 has 13 residues. DNA of the CDR3: TGTGCCAGCAGCTTCCCTCAGAATTCACCCCTCCACTTT. Amino acid sequence: CASSFPQNSPLHF.

The chain uses TRBV29-1 and TRBJ1-4; D is unresolved. CDR1 SQVTM and CDR2 ANQGSEA come from the germline V gene. The CDR3 runs 10 residues. Trimming left V 7 bases short and J 8 bases short, with 8 bases between. CDR3 sequence: CSAGGEKLFF. The CDR3 DNA reads TGCAGCGCCGGAGGGGAAAAACTGTTTTTT.

This chain uses TRBV9 with TRBJ2-6; no clear D. Germline-derived CDR1 and CDR2 are SGDLS and YYNGEE. The CDR3 contains 16 residues. The V end was cut by 0 bases, the J end by 0 bases, with 7 bases between. As DNA, the CDR3 is TGTGCCAGCAGCGTAGAGGGTGCCTCTGGGGCCAACGTCCTGACTTTC. The encoded protein is CASSVEGASGANVLTF.

The chain carries TRBV6-5 and TRBJ2-7; TRBD2 matches 11 bases. J was trimmed by 3 bases and V by 6 bases; bases with no gene match: 7. Germline CDR1 and CDR2: MNHEY and SVGAGI. CDR3 length: 15 amino acids. As DNA, the CDR3 is TGTGCCAGCAGCCTCCTAGCGGGGGGTTTCTACGAGCAGTACTTC. The encoded protein is CASSLLAGGFYEQYF.

The chain couples TRBV18 to TRBJ2-5, with D uncertain. The germline V gene encodes CDR1 KGHSH and CDR2 LQKENI. CDR3 length: 14 residues. V was cut by 0 bases and J by 4 bases, with 9 bases left in between. CDR3 nucleotide sequence: TGTGCCAGCTCACCACCATCCGTTGCAGAGACCCAGTACTTC. Protein: CASSPPSVAETQYF.

The chain employs TRBV7-9 and TRBJ1-4; TRBD1 might be the D (6 bases). The CDR3 length is 14 residues. V lost 2 bases and J 8 bases, leaving 12 bases between the germline ends. CDR1 is SEHNR and CDR2 is FQNEAQ in the germline V gene (reference sequence). As DNA, the CDR3 is TGTGCCAGCAGCTTATTGCAGGGGCGCGAAAAACTGTTTTTT. Translation gives CASSLLQGREKLFF.

The genes are TRBV19 and TRBJ1-1; D ambiguous. The CDR3 has 15 amino acids. The germline gives CDR1 LNHDA, CDR2 SQIVND (reference sequence). Trimming pared 8 bases from V and 3 bases from J, leaving 19 bases between. Here the CDR3 DNA reads TGTGCCAGTGGGGAGGGAAATTGGAAGGACACTGAAGCTTTCTTT. This sequence encodes CASGEGNWKDTEAFF.

The genes are TRBV28 and TRBJ2-5, with TRBD1 identical over 8 bases. Trimming cost V 5 bases and J 7 bases; bases outside gene matches: 9. CDR1 is MDHEN, CDR2 SYDVKM, per germline. This CDR3 has 14 amino acids. DNA for the CDR3: TGTGCCAGCAGTCGTAGACAGGGGCGGGGGACCCAGTACTTC. Residues: CASSRRQGRGTQYF.

This clone was counted between two and nine times. This chain joins TRBV6-6 and TRBJ1-6; 8 positions match TRBD1. The CDR3 runs 16 residues. Germline V lookup: CDR1 MNHNY, CDR2 SVGAGI (reference sequence). V lost 6 bases to trimming and J lost 1 base; unmatched junction nucleotides: 5. CDR3 in amino acids: CASRNRGISYNSPLHF. Written as DNA, the CDR3 is TGTGCCAGCAGAAACAGGGGGATTTCCTATAATTCACCCCTCCACTTT.

J is TRBJ2-7 and V is TRBV7-8; D is perhaps TRBD1 (5 bases). The CDR3 sequence is 13 residues long. The germline V gene encodes CDR1 SGHVS and CDR2 FQNEAQ. V lost 4 bases, J lost 0 bases, and 7 bases lay in between. The CDR3 spells CASSYGASYEQYF. The CDR3 nucleotides read TGTGCCAGCAGCTATGGGGCCTCCTACGAGCAGTACTTC.

The chain carries TRBV13 and TRBJ2-3, with 7 bases identical to TRBD1. There are 14 residues in the CDR3. The J segment lost 11 bases and the V segment lost 2 bases, leaving 10 bases of the junction unmatched. The V gene's germline CDR1 is PRHDT and CDR2 FYEKMQ (reference sequence). The DNA of the CDR3 is TGTGCCAGCAGCTTATCCGTTGAGGACAGGAGGCAGTATTTT. Its translation: CASSLSVEDRRQYF.

The chain couples TRBV4-1 to TRBJ2-1, with D tentatively TRBD2 (5 bases). CDR1 and CDR2 (germline): MGHRA, YSYEKL. Trimming pared 2 bases from V and 0 bases from J, leaving 14 bases between. CDR3 length equals 17 residues. The CDR3 DNA sequence: TGCGCCAGCAGCCAATTCTCAGGTGGGAGCTCCTACAATGAGCAGTTCTTC. It is translated as CASSQFSGGSSYNEQFF.

The rearrangement joins TRBV6-5 to TRBJ2-3; D is uncertain. The germline V gene has CDR1 MNHEY and CDR2 SVGAGI. This CDR3 has 14 amino acids. V was trimmed by 6 bases and J by 2 bases, leaving 12 bases between them. In DNA, the CDR3 is TGTGCCAGCAGCGGGTGGACCCACACAGATACGCAGTATTTT. Its protein is CASSGWTHTDTQYF.

A single count supports this clone. V usage is TRBV7-6 and J usage is TRBJ1-1; TRBD1 agrees at 8 bases. The CDR3 covers 18 residues. After removal of 5 bases from V and 4 bases from J, the junction contained 18 bases not matched to a gene. The germline V gene has CDR1 SGHVS and CDR2 FNYEAQ. The CDR3 nucleotides are TGTGCCAGCAGCCCTCTTGGACAGGGTGGGGGGTTTATCACTGAAGCTTTCTTT. Translation gives CASSPLGQGGGFITEAFF.

J is TRBJ1-6 and V is TRBV30, with D maybe TRBD1 (5 bases). The V gene lost 0 bases and the J gene lost 9 bases, with 12 bases spanning the gap. CDR1 is GTSNPN, CDR2 SVGIG, per germline (reference sequence). CDR3 size: 14 residues. The CDR3 nucleotides read TGTGCCTGGAGTGTTGAGCAGGGCCGTTCACCCCTCCACTTT. It is translated as CAWSVEQGRSPLHF.

This rearrangement joins TRBV13 to TRBJ1-1; D gene uncertain. Per germline, CDR1 PRHDT and CDR2 FYEKMQ (reference sequence). This CDR3 comprises 13 residues. Trimming cost V 0 bases and J 0 bases, with 2 bases left between them. The CDR3 protein is CASSLGLNTEAFF. The CDR3 DNA follows: TGTGCCAGCAGCTTAGGACTGAACACTGAAGCTTTCTTT.

The chain carries TRBV11-3 and TRBJ2-3; D may be TRBD2 (5 bases). Trimming took off 5 bases at V and 4 bases at J, with 13 bases between the two ends. Per germline, CDR1 SGHNT and CDR2 YENEEA. CDR3 length: 14 residues. CDR3 sequence (DNA): TGTGCCAGCAGCAAGAGGGATCGCCCAGATACGCAGTATTTT. Its protein product is CASSKRDRPDTQYF.